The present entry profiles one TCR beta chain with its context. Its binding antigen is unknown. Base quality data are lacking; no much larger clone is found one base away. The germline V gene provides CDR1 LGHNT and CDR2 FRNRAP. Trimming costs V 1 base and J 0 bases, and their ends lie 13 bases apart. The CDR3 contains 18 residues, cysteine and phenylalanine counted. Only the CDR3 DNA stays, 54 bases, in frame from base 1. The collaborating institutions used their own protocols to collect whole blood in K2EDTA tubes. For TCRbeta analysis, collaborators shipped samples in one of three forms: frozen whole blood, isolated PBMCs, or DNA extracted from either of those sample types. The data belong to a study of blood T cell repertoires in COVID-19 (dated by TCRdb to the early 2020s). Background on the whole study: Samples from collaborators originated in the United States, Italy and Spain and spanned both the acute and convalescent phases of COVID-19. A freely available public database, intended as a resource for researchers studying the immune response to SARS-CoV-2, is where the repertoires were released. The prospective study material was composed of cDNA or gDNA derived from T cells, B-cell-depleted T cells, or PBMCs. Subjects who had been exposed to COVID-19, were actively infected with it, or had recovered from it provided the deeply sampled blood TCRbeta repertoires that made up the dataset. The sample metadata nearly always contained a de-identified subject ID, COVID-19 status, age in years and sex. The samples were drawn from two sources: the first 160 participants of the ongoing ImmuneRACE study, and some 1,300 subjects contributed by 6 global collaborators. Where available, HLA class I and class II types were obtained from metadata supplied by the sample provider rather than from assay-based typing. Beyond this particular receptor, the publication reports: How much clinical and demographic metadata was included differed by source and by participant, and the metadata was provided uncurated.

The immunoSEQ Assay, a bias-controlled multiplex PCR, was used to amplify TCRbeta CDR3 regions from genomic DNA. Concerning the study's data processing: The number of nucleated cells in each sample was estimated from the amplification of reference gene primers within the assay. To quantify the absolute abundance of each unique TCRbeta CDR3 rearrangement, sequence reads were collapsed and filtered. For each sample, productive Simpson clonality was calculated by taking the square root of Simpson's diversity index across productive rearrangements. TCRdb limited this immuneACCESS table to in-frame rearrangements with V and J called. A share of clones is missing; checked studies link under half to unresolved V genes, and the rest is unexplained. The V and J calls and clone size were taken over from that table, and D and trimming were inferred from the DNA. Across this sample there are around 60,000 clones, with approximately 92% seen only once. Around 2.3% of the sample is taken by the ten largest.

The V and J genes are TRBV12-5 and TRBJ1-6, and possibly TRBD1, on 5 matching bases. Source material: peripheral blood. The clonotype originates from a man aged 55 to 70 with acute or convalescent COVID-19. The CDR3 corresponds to CASGLATGVSSYNSPLHF. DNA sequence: TGTGCTAGTGGTTTGGCAACAGGTGTAAGCTCCTATAATTCACCCCTCCACTTT.